Listed below are T cell receptor beta chains from one sample, sequenced in a study of blood T cells in healthy people across ages. TCRdb reprocessed the 5' RACE reads with MiXCR, giving one entry per CDR3 protein. The data contain some 900,000 distinct CDR3 sequences, 48% of them singletons. The specimen sequenced was blood. The receptors come from a man aged 25-45 years in good health. The CDR3 runs from the conserved cysteine through the conserved F or W. D genes are given only for firm matches. Only part of the rows carry a size: once, few, many, or a class if the clone is expanded.

d_call j_call v_call clone_size cdr3_aa
NA TRBJ2-5 TRBV25-1 NA CAGSAPREETQYF
NA TRBJ2-3 TRBV11-3 NA CASSPGRITDTQYF
NA TRBJ2-1 TRBV5-1 many CASSLDSEQFF
TRBD2 TRBJ2-5 TRBV19 NA CASSRGTSGGASQETQYF
TRBD2 NA TRBV30 few CAWSEGGTSYEQYF
TRBD1 TRBJ2-7 TRBV6-1 few CASSETGNEQYF
NA TRBJ2-5 TRBV20-1 NA CSVTETQYF
TRBD1 TRBJ2-3 TRBV9 NA CASSAGDRGIASTDTQYF
NA TRBJ1-5 TRBV7-2 few CASSLARWGQPQHF
NA TRBJ1-6 TRBV10-3 NA CAIAGTENSPLHF
NA TRBJ1-2 TRBV28 NA CASTRVGGYGYTF
NA TRBJ2-1 TRBV20-1 NA CSARAVQGTYNEQFF
NA TRBJ2-3 TRBV21-1 NA CASSRETGSTDTQYF
TRBD2 TRBJ2-5 TRBV4-2 NA CASGTGLAGETQYF
TRBD2 TRBJ2-1 TRBV9 few CASRPGLAGIQQFF
NA TRBJ2-3 TRBV30 NA CAWRAFYQRLNTDTQYF